This section outlines one T cell receptor beta chain sequence together with its context. This clone was observed a single time. Its antigen is not yet known. Nothing much larger sits one base from this clone, and base qualities are not available. Cut back by 3 bases and 7 bases, the V and J ends lie 7 bases apart. Measured from the cysteine to the phenylalanine, the CDR3 is 12 residues long. Solely the CDR3 DNA is kept, with 36 bases framed from the first base. As encoded in the germline V gene (reference sequence), CDR1 is DFQATT while CDR2 is SNEGSKA. The CDR3 regions of human TCRbeta chains were analyzed by immunosequencing. In the paper's pipeline: Repertoire TCRs were checked for matches against a reference library of SARS-CoV-2-specific TCRs that had been generated using the MIRA antigen-specificity platform. Breadth was defined as the fraction of unique TCRs that were SARS-CoV-2-associated, and depth was defined as the fraction of total T cells that were SARS-CoV-2-associated. Using the MIRA data, every spike-specific TCR was mapped to the spike region that the TCR reacted to and assigned to either a CD4 or a CD8 class. Log10-transformed breadth and depth values were compared by one-way ANOVA with Sidak's multiple comparisons tests. The table comes from immuneACCESS by way of TCRdb, which keeps in-frame sequences with V and J called. Part of the clones is missing from these tables; in studies checked, under half for an unresolved V gene and the rest for unknown reasons. V, J and clone size reflect that table, while D and trimming were determined from the DNA. Within this sample are roughly 200,000 clones, with 80% to 95% of them counted one time only. The ten most abundant clones make up approximately 0.98% of the sample.

Per the publication, the time point label means: about 28 days (+/-7) after the second vaccine dose. The treatment or condition label here, explained by the study, means: meningococcal conjugate vaccine given as trial control. Samples from vaccinated people were obtained from the UK trials COV001 and COV002, which included a single-blind randomized controlled phase 2/3 trial of AZD1222 (ChAdOx1 nCoV-19) in healthy adults. For TCRbeta chain sequencing, PBMC samples from trial participants were taken at day 0 and at day 28 after the second dose. These data originate in a study of T cell responses to AZD1222 COVID-19 vaccine (dated by TCRdb to the early 2020s). For the study in its entirety: A total of about 250 trial participants underwent TCR sequencing, of whom about 200 had received two doses of AZD1222 and 26 had received two doses of the MenACWY control vaccine. Enrollment into the trials was organized by age into subgroups of 18-55, 56-69 and 70-plus years, and those subgroups contained roughly 150, 30 and 60 TCR-sequenced participants, respectively.

What the work shows at the level of the full study, not this receptor alone: Reportedly, close to half of the unique spike-specific TCRs recognized epitopes lying outside the regions that are mutated in the B.1.351 and B.1.1.7 variants. Conclusions about previously exposed vaccinees are limited because only six or seven AZD1222 recipients were SARS-CoV-2 seropositive at baseline. Vaccine-associated CD4 TCRs spanned the whole spike protein, with dominant responses in regions 160-218 and 743-854. No day 14 peak-response samples were available, so repertoires were characterized only after the peak T cell response. In the small 56-69-year group, the increase in depth fell short of significance, most likely because of low power. Participants were mostly white British, with more females than males. The authors suggested clonal diversity may have been underestimated. Spike-specific TCR breadth and depth rose significantly after two AZD1222 doses compared with day 0 and with MenACWY recipients.

The sequence came from an adult who received the MenACWY meningococcal vaccine as a control. The V and J genes are TRBV20-1 and TRBJ1-6; the D gene lacks a confident call. The input for sequencing was peripheral blood, taken 28 days after the second dose of the MenACWY control vaccine. CDR3 sequence: CSASSPNSPLHF. The DNA is as follows: TGCAGTGCTAGTTCCCCAAATTCACCCCTCCACTTT.